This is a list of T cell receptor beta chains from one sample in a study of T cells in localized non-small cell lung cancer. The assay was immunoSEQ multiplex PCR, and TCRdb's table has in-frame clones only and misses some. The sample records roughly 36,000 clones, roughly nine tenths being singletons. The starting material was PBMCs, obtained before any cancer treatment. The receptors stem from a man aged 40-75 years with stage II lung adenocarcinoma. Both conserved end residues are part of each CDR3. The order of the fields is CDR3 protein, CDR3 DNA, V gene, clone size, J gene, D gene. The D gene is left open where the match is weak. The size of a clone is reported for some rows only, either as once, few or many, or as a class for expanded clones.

CASSQTGTYEQYF,TGTGCCAGCAGCCAGACAGGTACCTACGAGCAGTACTTC,TRBV2,once,TRBJ2-7,-
CASSFGTNEKLFF,TGCGCCAGCAGCTTTGGGACGAATGAAAAACTGTTTTTT,TRBV5-1,-,TRBJ1-4,-
CASSPRGQGALQYGYTF,TGTGCCAGCAGCCCAAGGGGACAGGGGGCGCTCCAATATGGCTACACCTTC,TRBV9,-,TRBJ1-2,TRBD1
CASSQRQGGNTEAFF,TGTGCCAGCAGCCAAAGACAGGGGGGGAACACTGAAGCTTTCTTT,TRBV11-2,-,TRBJ1-1,TRBD1
CASSRQETQYF,TGTGCCAGCAGCCGTCAAGAGACCCAGTACTTC,TRBV7-9,-,TRBJ2-5,-
CASSPLSGSPNVSQETQYF,TGTGCCAGCAGTCCCTTATCGGGGTCCCCGAATGTCAGCCAAGAGACCCAGTACTTC,TRBV27,-,TRBJ2-5,-
CASSANSGKGTDTQYF,TGTGCCAGCAGCGCCAATAGCGGGAAGGGCACAGATACGCAGTATTTT,TRBV9,-,TRBJ2-3,TRBD2
CASSQDGGTDTQYF,TGTGCCAGCAGCCAAGATGGAGGGACCGATACGCAGTATTTT,TRBV4-2,-,TRBJ2-3,-
CASSHTSSSEQYF,TGTGCCAGCAGCCATACCTCTTCAAGCGAGCAGTACTTC,TRBV14,-,TRBJ2-7,-
CASSIYEGPGELFF,TGTGCCAGTAGTATATATGAGGGACCCGGGGAGCTGTTTTTT,TRBV19,-,TRBJ2-2,-
CASRSAGDVETQYF,TGTGCCAGCAGAAGTGCGGGGGATGTGGAGACCCAGTACTTC,TRBV11-2,-,TRBJ2-5,TRBD2
CASSVEEGAYNEQFF,TGTGCCAGCAGCGTAGAAGAGGGGGCATACAATGAGCAGTTCTTC,TRBV9,-,TRBJ2-1,TRBD1
CASSLAGPPQSGYTF,TGTGCCAGCAGCCTCGCGGGGCCCCCTCAGTCTGGCTACACCTTC,TRBV7-9,-,TRBJ1-2,-
CASSVDGGLAGGRVQTQYF,TGTGCCAGCAGCGTAGACGGGGGACTAGCGGGAGGTCGGGTTCAGACCCAGTACTTC,TRBV11-3,once,TRBJ2-5,TRBD2
CASSNRDGNRLNTEAFF,TGTGCCAGCAGTAACCGGGACGGTAATAGACTGAACACTGAAGCTTTCTTT,TRBV5-6,-,TRBJ1-1,-
CASRPSGQVSSGANVLTF,TGTGCCAGCAGACCATCGGGACAGGTCAGCTCTGGGGCCAACGTCCTGACTTTC,TRBV11-2,-,TRBJ2-6,TRBD1
CASSLRNRGGTEAFF,TGTGCCAGCAGCCTAAGAAACAGGGGTGGAACTGAAGCTTTCTTT,TRBV7-2,-,TRBJ1-1,TRBD1
CASSTSSLYEQYF,TGTGCCAGTAGTACCTCCTCCCTCTACGAGCAGTACTTC,TRBV19,-,TRBJ2-7,-
CASTRTSGRPGYEQYF,TGTGCCAGCACCAGGACTAGCGGGAGGCCCGGATACGAGCAGTACTTC,TRBV2,-,TRBJ2-7,TRBD2
CASSLEGTENQPQHF,TGTGCCAGCAGCTTAGAAGGGACAGAAAATCAGCCCCAGCATTTT,TRBV7-8,-,TRBJ1-5,TRBD1
CASSRGWLEQEDTQYF,TGTGCCAGCTCTAGAGGGTGGCTAGAGCAGGAGGATACGCAGTATTTT,TRBV9,-,TRBJ2-3,-
CASSWQHQETQYF,TGTGCCAGCAGCTGGCAGCACCAAGAGACCCAGTACTTC,TRBV27,-,TRBJ2-5,-
CASSPHNSNQPQHF,TGTGCCAGCAGTCCGCATAATAGCAATCAGCCCCAGCATTTT,TRBV27,-,TRBJ1-5,-
CASSPTSALRGKQYF,TGTGCCAGCAGCCCTACCAGCGCTCTACGAGGCAAGCAGTACTTC,TRBV6-5,-,TRBJ2-7,-